This TCR beta chain was identified in a study of human T cells and chemical hapten exposure. Study outcomes and limitations: Because they had alopecia, donors may respond immunologically unlike healthy people.

This CDR3 is built from 14 residues. Trimming took off 0 bases at V and 2 bases at J, with 5 bases between the two ends. There are many counts of this clonotype. As yet, its antigen is unknown. Regarding time point: patch test 3, about 24 weeks after DPC sensitization. As to treatment: therapeutic diphenylcyclopropenone sensitization with weekly scalp DPC. Phlebotomy was performed prior to application of every patch test. The donor pool consisted of alopecia patients aged 18 to 70 years, considered suitable for DPC. TCRdb ran MiXCR on the RACE reads and lists one entry per CDR3 protein. Here the sample spans roughly 69,000 distinct CDR3 sequences, 11% being singletons.

Here the sequenced sample was whole blood, taken in connection with sensitization to the hapten diphenylcyclopropenone (DPC). The J gene is TRBJ1-5, the V gene TRBV12-3 or TRBV12-4, with D tentatively TRBD1 (5 bases). The clonotype was recovered from a woman in her 30s with alopecia areata. Some clones in this sample may be carry-over from other donors' samples. DNA for the CDR3: TGTGCCAGCAGTTTAGCGGGGGGCAATCAGCCCCAGCATTTT. Amino acids: CASSLAGGNQPQHF.